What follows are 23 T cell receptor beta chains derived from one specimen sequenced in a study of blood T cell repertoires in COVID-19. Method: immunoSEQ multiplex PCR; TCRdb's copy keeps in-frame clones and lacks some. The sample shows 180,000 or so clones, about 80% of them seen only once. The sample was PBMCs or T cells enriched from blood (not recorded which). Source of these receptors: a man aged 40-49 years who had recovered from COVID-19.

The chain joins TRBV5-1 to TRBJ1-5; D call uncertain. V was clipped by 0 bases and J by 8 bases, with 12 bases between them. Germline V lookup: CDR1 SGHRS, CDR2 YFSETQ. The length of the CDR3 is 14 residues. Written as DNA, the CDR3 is TGCGCCAGCAGCTTGGGGGCGGTCGGGGAGCCCCAGCATTTT. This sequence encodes CASSLGAVGEPQHF.

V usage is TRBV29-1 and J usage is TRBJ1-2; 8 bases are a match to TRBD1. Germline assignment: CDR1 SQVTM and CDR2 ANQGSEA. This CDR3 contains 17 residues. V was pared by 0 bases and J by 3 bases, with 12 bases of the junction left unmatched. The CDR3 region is CSVEDRGTGTTHYGYTF. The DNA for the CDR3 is TGCAGCGTTGAAGATCGTGGGACAGGAACCACCCACTATGGCTACACCTTC.

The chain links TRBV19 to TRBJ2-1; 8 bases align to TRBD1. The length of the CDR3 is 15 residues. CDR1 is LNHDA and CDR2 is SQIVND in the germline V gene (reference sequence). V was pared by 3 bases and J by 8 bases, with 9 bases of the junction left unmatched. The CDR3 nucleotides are TGTGCCAGTAGTATCGACAGGGGTCCCCCTGATGAGCAGTTCTTC. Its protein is CASSIDRGPPDEQFF.

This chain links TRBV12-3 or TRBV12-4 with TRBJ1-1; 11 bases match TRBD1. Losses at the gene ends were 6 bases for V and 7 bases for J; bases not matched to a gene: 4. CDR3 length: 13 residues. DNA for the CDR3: TGTGCCAGCAGCCCGGGACAGGGGGTTGAAGCTTTCTTT. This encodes CASSPGQGVEAFF.

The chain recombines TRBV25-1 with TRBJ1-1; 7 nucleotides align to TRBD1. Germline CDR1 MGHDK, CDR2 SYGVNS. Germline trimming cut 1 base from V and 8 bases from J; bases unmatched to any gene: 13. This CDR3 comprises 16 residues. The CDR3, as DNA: TGTGCCAGCAGTGAATCTGGGCAGGGGGACCTCACCGAAGCTTTCTTT. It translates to CASSESGQGDLTEAFF.

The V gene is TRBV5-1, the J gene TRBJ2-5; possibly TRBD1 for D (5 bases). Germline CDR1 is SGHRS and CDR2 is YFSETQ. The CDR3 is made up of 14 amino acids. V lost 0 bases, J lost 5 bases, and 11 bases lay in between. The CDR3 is CASSLGGAQETQYF. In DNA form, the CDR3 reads TGCGCCAGCAGCTTGGGTGGGGCTCAGGAGACCCAGTACTTC.

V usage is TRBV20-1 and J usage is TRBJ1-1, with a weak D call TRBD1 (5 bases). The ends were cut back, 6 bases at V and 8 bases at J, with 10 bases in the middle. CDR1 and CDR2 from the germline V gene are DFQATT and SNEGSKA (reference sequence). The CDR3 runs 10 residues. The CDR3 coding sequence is TGCAGTGCGTGGACAAGGGAAGCTTTCTTT. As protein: CSAWTREAFF.

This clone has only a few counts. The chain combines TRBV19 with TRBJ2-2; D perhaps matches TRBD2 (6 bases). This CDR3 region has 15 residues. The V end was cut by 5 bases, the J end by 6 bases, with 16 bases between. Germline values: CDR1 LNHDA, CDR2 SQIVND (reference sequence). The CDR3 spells CASSYVGGTPGELFF. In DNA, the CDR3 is TGTGCCAGTAGTTATGTTGGAGGGACCCCCGGGGAGCTGTTTTTT.

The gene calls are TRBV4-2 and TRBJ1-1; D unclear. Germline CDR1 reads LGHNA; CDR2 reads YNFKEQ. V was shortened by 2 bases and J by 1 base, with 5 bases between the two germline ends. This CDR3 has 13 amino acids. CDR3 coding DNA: TGTGCCAGCAGCCAACACAGGAACACTGAAGCTTTCTTT. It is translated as CASSQHRNTEAFF.

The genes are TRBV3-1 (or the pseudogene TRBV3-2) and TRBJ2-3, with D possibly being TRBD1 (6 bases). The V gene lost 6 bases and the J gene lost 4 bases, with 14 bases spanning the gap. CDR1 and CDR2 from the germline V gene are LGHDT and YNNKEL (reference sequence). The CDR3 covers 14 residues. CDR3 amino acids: CASRAQGRADTQYF. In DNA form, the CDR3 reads TGTGCCAGCAGGGCGCAGGGGAGAGCAGATACGCAGTATTTT.

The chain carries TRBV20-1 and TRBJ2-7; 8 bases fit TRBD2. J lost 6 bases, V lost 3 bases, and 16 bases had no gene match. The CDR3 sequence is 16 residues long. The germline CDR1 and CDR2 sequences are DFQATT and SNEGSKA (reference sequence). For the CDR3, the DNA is TGCAGTGCTAGTCCCCCGGGTTTTAGCGGGGTGGTCGAGCAGTACTTC. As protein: CSASPPGFSGVVEQYF.

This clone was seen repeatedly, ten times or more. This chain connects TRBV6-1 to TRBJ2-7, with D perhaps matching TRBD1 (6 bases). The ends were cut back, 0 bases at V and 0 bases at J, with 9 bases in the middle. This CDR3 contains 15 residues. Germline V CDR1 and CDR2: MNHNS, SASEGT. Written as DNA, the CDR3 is TGTGCCAGCAGTGAAGCGGCGACAGGCTCCTACGAGCAGTACTTC. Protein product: CASSEAATGSYEQYF.

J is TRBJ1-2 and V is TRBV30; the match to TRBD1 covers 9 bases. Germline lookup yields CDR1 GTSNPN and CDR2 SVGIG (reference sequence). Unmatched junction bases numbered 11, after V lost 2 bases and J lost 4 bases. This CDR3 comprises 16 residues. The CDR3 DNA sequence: TGTGCCTGGAGTCGCGGCGGGACAGGGACTTTCTATGGCTACACCTTC. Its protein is CAWSRGGTGTFYGYTF.

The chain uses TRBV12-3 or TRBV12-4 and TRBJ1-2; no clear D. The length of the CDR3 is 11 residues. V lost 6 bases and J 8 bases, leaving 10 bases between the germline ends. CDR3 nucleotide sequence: TGTGCCAGCAGCTCTTCGAGGGGCTACACCTTC. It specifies CASSSSRGYTF.

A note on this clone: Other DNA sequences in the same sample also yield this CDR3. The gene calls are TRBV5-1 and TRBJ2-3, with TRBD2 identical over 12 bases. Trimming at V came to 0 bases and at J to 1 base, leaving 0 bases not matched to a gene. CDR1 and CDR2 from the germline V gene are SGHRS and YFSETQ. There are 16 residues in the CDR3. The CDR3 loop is CASSLGTSGGTDTQYF. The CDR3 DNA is TGCGCCAGCAGCTTGGGGACTAGCGGGGGCACAGATACGCAGTATTTT.

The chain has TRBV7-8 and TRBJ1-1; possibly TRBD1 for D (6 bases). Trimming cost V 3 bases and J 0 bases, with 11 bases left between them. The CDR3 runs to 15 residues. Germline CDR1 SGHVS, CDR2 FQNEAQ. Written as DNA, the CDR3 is TGTGCCAGCAGCTTCCTGACAGGTATGAACACTGAAGCTTTCTTT. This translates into CASSFLTGMNTEAFF.

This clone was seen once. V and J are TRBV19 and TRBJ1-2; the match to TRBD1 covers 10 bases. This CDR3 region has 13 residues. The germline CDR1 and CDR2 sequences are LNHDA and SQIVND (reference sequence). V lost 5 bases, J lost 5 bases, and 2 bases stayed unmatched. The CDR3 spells CASSWDRGYGYTF. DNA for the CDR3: TGTGCCAGTAGTTGGGACAGGGGATATGGCTACACCTTC. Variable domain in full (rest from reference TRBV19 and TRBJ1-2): DGGITQSPKYLFRKEGQNVTLSCEQNLNHDAMYWYRQDPGQGLRLIYYSQIVNDFQKGDIAEGYSVSREKKESFPLTVTSAQKNPTAFYLCASSWDRGYGYTFGSGTRLTVV.

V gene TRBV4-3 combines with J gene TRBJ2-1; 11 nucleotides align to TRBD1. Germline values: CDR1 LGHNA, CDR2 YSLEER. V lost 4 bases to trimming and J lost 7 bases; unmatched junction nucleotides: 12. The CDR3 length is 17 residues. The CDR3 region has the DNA TGCGCCAGCAGCCCCCGGGACAGGGGGAATTTCCAAAATGAGCAGTTCTTC. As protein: CASSPRDRGNFQNEQFF.

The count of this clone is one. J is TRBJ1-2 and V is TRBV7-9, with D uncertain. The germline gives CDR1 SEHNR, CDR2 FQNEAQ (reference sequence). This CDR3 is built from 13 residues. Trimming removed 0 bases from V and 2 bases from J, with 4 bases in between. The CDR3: CASSLAQNYGYTF. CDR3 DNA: TGTGCCAGCAGCTTAGCGCAGAACTATGGCTACACCTTC.

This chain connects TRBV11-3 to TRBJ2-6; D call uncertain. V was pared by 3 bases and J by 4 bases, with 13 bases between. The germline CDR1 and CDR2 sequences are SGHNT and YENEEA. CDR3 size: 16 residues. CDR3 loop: CASSFLVGSGANVLTF. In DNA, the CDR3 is TGTGCCAGCAGCTTCCTGGTGGGCTCCGGGGCCAACGTCCTGACTTTC.

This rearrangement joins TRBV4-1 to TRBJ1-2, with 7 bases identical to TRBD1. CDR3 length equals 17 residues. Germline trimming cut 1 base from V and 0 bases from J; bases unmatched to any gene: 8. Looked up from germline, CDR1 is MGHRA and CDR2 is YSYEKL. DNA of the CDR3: TGCGCCAGCAGCCAAGTGGTGAGGGACAGACCTAACTATGGCTACACCTTC. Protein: CASSQVVRDRPNYGYTF.

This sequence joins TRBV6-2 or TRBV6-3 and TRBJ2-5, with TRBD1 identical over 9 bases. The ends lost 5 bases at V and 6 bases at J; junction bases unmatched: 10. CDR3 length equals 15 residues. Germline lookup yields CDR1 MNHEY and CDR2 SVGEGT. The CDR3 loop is CASSPQGAGEKTQYF. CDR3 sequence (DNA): TGTGCCAGCAGTCCACAGGGGGCTGGGGAAAAGACCCAGTACTTC.

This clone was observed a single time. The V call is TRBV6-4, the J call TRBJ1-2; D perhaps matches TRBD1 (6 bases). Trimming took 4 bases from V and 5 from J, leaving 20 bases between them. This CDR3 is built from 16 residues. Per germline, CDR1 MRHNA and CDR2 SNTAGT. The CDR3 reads CASSAVGGSGEYGYTF. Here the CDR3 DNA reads TGTGCCAGCAGTGCCGTGGGGGGCAGCGGGGAATATGGCTACACCTTC.